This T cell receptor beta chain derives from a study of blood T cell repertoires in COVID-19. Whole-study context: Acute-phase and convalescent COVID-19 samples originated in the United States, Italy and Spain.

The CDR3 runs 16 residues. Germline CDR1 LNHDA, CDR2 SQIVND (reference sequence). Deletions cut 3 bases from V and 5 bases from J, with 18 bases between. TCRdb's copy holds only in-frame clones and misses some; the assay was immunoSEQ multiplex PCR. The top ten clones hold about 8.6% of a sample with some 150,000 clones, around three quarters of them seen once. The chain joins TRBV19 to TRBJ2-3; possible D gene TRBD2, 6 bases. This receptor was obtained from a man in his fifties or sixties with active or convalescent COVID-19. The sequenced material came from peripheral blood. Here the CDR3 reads CASSMGTLWGIDTQYF. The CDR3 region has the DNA TGTGCCAGTAGTATGGGGACTCTTTGGGGGATAGATACGCAGTATTTT.